This is a list of T cell receptor beta chains from one sample in a study of blood T cells in healthy people across ages. TCRdb re-analysed the 5' RACE reads in MiXCR, keeping a single row per CDR3 protein. The data hold about 600,000 distinct CDR3 sequences, with around half observed a single time. What was sequenced was blood. Source of these receptors: a man older than 75 in good health. Both conserved end residues are part of each CDR3. The D gene is left open where the match is weak. The listing skips clone size in some rows; elsewhere it reads once, few, many or a size class.

NA	TRBV24-1	16	NA	TRBJ2-5	TGTGCCACCAGTGACCCGACAGGGAGGTTCCGAGAGACCCAGTACTTC	CATSDPTGRFRETQYF
NA	TRBV14	15	TRBD1	TRBJ2-1	TGTGCCAGCAGCCAGACTGGGACAGGGAGGAATGAGCAGTTCTTC	CASSQTGTGRNEQFF
NA	TRBV18	13	NA	TRBJ2-7	TGTGCCAGCTCCCTTTCCTCTTCCTGCGAGCAGTACTTC	CASSLSSSCEQYF
NA	TRBV4-3	14	NA	TRBJ2-3	TGCGCCAGCAGCCAAGAGGTGAGGACAGATACGCAGTATTTT	CASSQEVRTDTQYF
NA	TRBV30	13	NA	TRBJ1-1	TGTGCCTGGGCGGGGAATCGGAACACTGAAGCTTTCTTT	CAWAGNRNTEAFF
NA	TRBV6-5	16	NA	TRBJ2-3	TGTGCCAGCAGTCCTGGGGGGAGGGGGCGGTCAGATACGCAGTATTTT	CASSPGGRGRSDTQYF
NA	TRBV6-2/TRBV6-3	15	NA	TRBJ2-1	TGTGCCAGCAGTTTTTGGGCCGATCACTCCTACGAGCAGTTCTTC	CASSFWADHSYEQFF
few	TRBV7-3	15	TRBD2	TRBJ2-3	TGTGCCAGCAGCGTCAATGGGGGGGTCGGAGATACGCAGTATTTT	CASSVNGGVGDTQYF
NA	TRBV7-6	17	NA	TRBJ2-1	TGTGCCAGCAGCTTAGCCCCCACGGGCGGCATTAAAGAGACCCAGTTCTTC	CASSLAPTGGIKETQFF
NA	TRBV3-1	13	NA	TRBJ2-7	TGTGCCAGCAGCCAAGGGGCCCTCCTCCAGCAGTACTTC	CASSQGALLQQYF
few	TRBV4-3	16	NA	TRBJ2-3	TGCGCCAGCAGCCAAGAGCTTCCGGGGCGCACAGATACGCAGTATTTT	CASSQELPGRTDTQYF
NA	TRBV6-2/TRBV6-3	16	TRBD2	TRBJ2-5	TGTGCCAGCACCAAGGGACTAGCGGGGGGCCAAGAGACCCAGTACTTC	CASTKGLAGGQETQYF
once	TRBV6-2/TRBV6-3	16	TRBD1	TRBJ1-2	TGTGCCAGCAGTCAATACGGGACAGAACTCCCCTATGGCTACACCTTC	CASSQYGTELPYGYTF
NA	TRBV29-1	17	TRBD2	TRBJ2-6	TGCAGCGCTCAAGCTGGCGGGGGTTTGCGTGGGGCCAACGTCCTGACTTTC	CSAQAGGGLRGANVLTF
NA	TRBV18	13	TRBD1	TRBJ2-7	TGTGCCAGCTCGGGGACAGGGTTCCACGAGCAGTACTTC	CASSGTGFHEQYF
once	TRBV12-3/TRBV12-4	14	NA	TRBJ1-6	TGTGCCAGCAGTCCTTCAGGGTTGTTTTCACCCCTCCACTTT	CASSPSGLFSPLHF
NA	TRBV2	16	NA	TRBJ1-1	TGTGCCAGCAGTCTAGCAGGTGGCCGGACGAACACTGAAGCTTTCTTT	CASSLAGGRTNTEAFF
NA	TRBV15	13	NA	TRBJ1-5	TGTGCCACCAGCAGAGATCAGGGACAGCCCCAGCATTTT	CATSRDQGQPQHF
NA	TRBV7-2	15	NA	TRBJ2-1	TGTGCCAGCAGTCATGGGACACCGGTCTACAATGAGCAGTTCTTC	CASSHGTPVYNEQFF
NA	TRBV4-1	14	NA	TRBJ1-5	TGCGCCAGCAGCCAAGAGGGGGGTCGTCAGCCCCAGCATTTT	CASSQEGGRQPQHF
few	TRBV25-1	14	NA	TRBJ2-1	TGTGCCAGCAGGGGGTCGGGTGCGATCAATGAGCAGTTCTTC	CASRGSGAINEQFF
NA	TRBV20-1	13	TRBD1	TRBJ1-2	TGCAGTGCTAGTTGGGACAGGGTCTATGGCTACACCTTC	CSASWDRVYGYTF
few	TRBV7-2	13	NA	TRBJ2-1	TGTGCCAGCCAGCCGAACTCCTACAATGAGCAGTTCTTC	CASQPNSYNEQFF
few	TRBV10-3	12	TRBD2	TRBJ2-1	TGTGCCATCAGGCGGGAGCGCAATGAGCAGTTCTTC	CAIRRERNEQFF
few	TRBV7-8	13	TRBD1	TRBJ1-2	TGTGCCAGCAGCCCGGTGACAGGGAATGGCTACACCTTC	CASSPVTGNGYTF
NA	TRBV5-1	17	TRBD2	TRBJ2-3	TGCGCCAGCAGCTTGGGGAATAGCGGGGCCCCCACAGATACGCAGTATTTT	CASSLGNSGAPTDTQYF
NA	TRBV29-1	14	NA	TRBJ1-4	TGCAGCGTCGGCCGGGGGGGGGCCAATGAAAAACAGTTTTTT	CSVGRGGANEKQFF
NA	TRBV20-1	14	NA	TRBJ1-5	TGCAGTGCTAGTTCCGGTAATAGCAATCAGCCCCAGCATTTT	CSASSGNSNQPQHF
NA	TRBV7-2	15	TRBD1	TRBJ1-1	TGTGCCAGCAGCTGGGACAGGCCCGGGGAGACTGAAGCTTTCTTT	CASSWDRPGETEAFF
NA	TRBV7-2	12	NA	TRBJ2-1	TGTGCCAGCAGCTTGACAGGTTATGAGCAGTTCTTC	CASSLTGYEQFF
NA	TRBV25-1	13	TRBD2	TRBJ2-1	TGTGCCAGCAGTCCTAGCGGGAGAAATGAGCAGTTCTTC	CASSPSGRNEQFF
few	TRBV20-1	15	NA	TRBJ2-3	TGCAGTGCCAGGGGCGGGACTCCTAATTGGGATACGCAGTATTTT	CSARGGTPNWDTQYF
NA	TRBV20-1	16	TRBD2	TRBJ2-3	TGCAGTGCTAGGGGGGACGGCGGGAGAAGCACAGATACGCAGTATTTT	CSARGDGGRSTDTQYF
NA	TRBV12-3/TRBV12-4	15	NA	TRBJ2-7	TGTGCCAGCAGTCCCCACAGGGAAAGGATCTACGAGCAGTACTTC	CASSPHRERIYEQYF
few	TRBV20-1	16	TRBD2	TRBJ2-1	TGCAGTGCTAGTTCGGGACTAGCGGGAACGGGCGCTCAGCAGTTCTTC	CSASSGLAGTGAQQFF
few	TRBV6-6	13	NA	TRBJ1-1	TGTGCCAGCAGTTGGGAAAGGAACACTGAAGCTTTCTTT	CASSWERNTEAFF
few	TRBV3-1	15	NA	TRBJ2-1	TGTGCCAGCAGCCAAGACGAGCGGTTCATGGATGAGCAGTTCTTC	CASSQDERFMDEQFF
NA	TRBV4-1	15	NA	TRBJ2-7	TGCGCCGGCAGCCAACGAGCGGGTTCTACCTACGAGCAGTACTTC	CAGSQRAGSTYEQYF
once	TRBV7-2	16	NA	TRBJ2-2	TGTGCCAGCAGCTTTTATTCGACTTCGAACACCGGGGAGCTGTTTTTT	CASSFYSTSNTGELFF
NA	TRBV12-3/TRBV12-4	14	NA	TRBJ1-5	TGTGCCAGCAGTAGACAGGAGAAGAATCAGCCCCAGCATTTT	CASSRQEKNQPQHF
NA	TRBV4-3	16	TRBD1	TRBJ2-3	TGCGCCAGCAGCCAAGGTCCCCGGACAGGTACAGATACGCAGTATTTT	CASSQGPRTGTDTQYF
NA	TRBV4-3	16	TRBD2	TRBJ2-3	TGCGCCAGCAGCCAAGAAACAGCGGGGCACACAGATACGCAGTATTTT	CASSQETAGHTDTQYF
NA	TRBV11-2	16	TRBD2	TRBJ2-3	TGTGCCAGCAGCCGGCTGGGGGGACTAGGACTTGATACGCAGTATTTT	CASSRLGGLGLDTQYF
NA	TRBV27	13	NA	TRBJ1-5	TGTGCCAGCAGTCCTCTGTACGTTAAGCCCCAGCATTTT	CASSPLYVKPQHF
many	TRBV7-9	15	NA	TRBJ2-1	TGTGCCAGCAGCTTAGGGCAGGGTCTCAACAATGAGCAGTTCTTC	CASSLGQGLNNEQFF
NA	TRBV12-3/TRBV12-4	18	NA	TRBJ2-3	TGTGCCAGCAGTTCATCCCTTGTATTGGGGGCCGGTCGGGATACGCAGTATTTT	CASSSSLVLGAGRDTQYF